These 9 T cell receptor beta chains were all obtained from the same sample, sequenced in a study of T cell responses to AZD1222 COVID-19 vaccine. Using immunoSEQ multiplex PCR, the repertoire was profiled, and TCRdb retains in-frame clones only, with some absent. This table holds some 140,000 clones, over 75% found once. Sequenced here: peripheral blood, sampled 28 days after the second AZD1222 dose. These receptors came from an adult who received the AZD1222 COVID-19 vaccine.

This chain links TRBV19 with TRBJ2-1; TRBD2 matches 13 bases. Per germline, CDR1 LNHDA and CDR2 SQIVND (reference sequence). V was pared by 5 bases and J by 7 bases, with 8 bases of the junction left unmatched. There are 16 residues in the CDR3. The CDR3 nucleotides are TGTGCCAGTAGTGCAACAACTAGCGGGGGGGGAAATGAGCAGTTCTTC. Protein product: CASSATTSGGGNEQFF.

This sequence joins TRBV29-1 and TRBJ2-3; 7 nucleotides agree with TRBD2. The CDR3 sequence is 13 residues long. V gave up 5 bases and J gave up 4 bases; unmatched junction bases: 6. The germline gives CDR1 SQVTM, CDR2 ANQGSEA. The CDR3: CSVLREFADTQYF. The CDR3, as DNA: TGCAGCGTTCTGCGGGAGTTCGCAGATACGCAGTATTTT.

The chain recombines TRBV6-5 with TRBJ1-5; a possible D gene is TRBD1 (6 bases). The CDR3 extends over 15 amino acids. V lost 7 bases and J lost 5, with 18 bases in between. The V gene's germline CDR1 is MNHEY and CDR2 SVGAGI. CDR3 region: CASNTPGGGDQPQHF. The CDR3 DNA sequence: TGTGCCAGCAATACCCCGGGTGGGGGCGATCAGCCCCAGCATTTT.

The chain has TRBV3-1 (or the pseudogene TRBV3-2) and TRBJ1-2, with D perhaps matching TRBD1 (5 bases). The ends were cut back, 2 bases at V and 8 bases at J, with 24 bases in the middle. From germline, CDR1 is LGHDT and CDR2 YNNKEL (reference sequence). The length of the CDR3 is 17 residues. The CDR3 nucleotides read TGTGCCAGCAGCCAAAACATTGGGACCATCAGCCTCATCGGCTACACCTTC. Protein: CASSQNIGTISLIGYTF.

This chain joins TRBV9 and TRBJ1-1, with 10 bases fitting TRBD1. V shed 4 bases and J 12 bases; nucleotides not matched to a gene: 6. The germline CDR1 and CDR2 sequences are SGDLS and YYNGEE. The CDR3 runs 12 residues. In DNA, the CDR3 is TGTGCCAGCAGCCGTTGGGACAGGGGCACTTTCTTT. It is translated as CASSRWDRGTFF.

The V and J genes are TRBV5-6 and TRBJ2-3; 8 bases line up with TRBD1. Germline V gene data show CDR1 as SGHDT and CDR2 as YYEEEE. This CDR3 spans 14 amino acids. V lost 2 bases and J lost 11; bases outside the gene matches: 10. CDR3 region: CASSFEQGVGEQYF. CDR3 coding DNA: TGTGCCAGCAGCTTTGAACAGGGGGTAGGTGAGCAGTATTTT.

The chain recombines TRBV18 with TRBJ1-1; D gene ambiguous. Germline V gives CDR1 KGHSH, CDR2 LQKENI. Trimming removed 1 base at V and 4 bases at J, with 7 bases between. This CDR3 is built from 13 residues. CDR3 sequence: CASSPLGSTEAFF. The CDR3 nucleotides read TGTGCCAGCTCACCACTCGGGAGCACTGAAGCTTTCTTT.

The chain links TRBV6-5 to TRBJ2-2; D not resolved. This CDR3 is built from 14 residues. Trimming pared 2 bases from V and 3 bases from J, leaving 7 bases between. CDR1 is MNHEY, CDR2 SVGAGI, per germline. The CDR3, as DNA: TGTGCCAGCAGTTACGTGGCAGACACCGGGGAGCTGTTTTTT. Its protein product is CASSYVADTGELFF.

The chain couples TRBV5-1 to TRBJ2-2; unclear D gene. V gave up 6 bases and J gave up 0 bases, with 12 bases separating them. CDR1 and CDR2 from the germline V gene are SGHRS and YFSETQ. This CDR3 region has 15 residues. This CDR3 reads CASMVQPTNTGELFF. The CDR3 DNA follows: TGCGCCAGCATGGTCCAACCAACGAACACCGGGGAGCTGTTTTTT.